Below are 16 T cell receptor beta chains sequenced from a single sample in a study of blood T cell repertoires in COVID-19. Data came from immunoSEQ multiplex PCR; TCRdb stores just in-frame clones and leaves some out. The sample has approximately 240,000 clones; approximately 90% are singletons. The sequencing input was peripheral blood. Every receptor here comes from a woman aged 18-35 years who had recovered from COVID-19.

The chain recombines TRBV4-1 with TRBJ2-7, with 10 bases that match TRBD1. J was trimmed by 3 bases and V by 1 base; bases with no gene match: 0. The CDR3 totals 14 residues. Per the germline V gene, CDR1 is MGHRA and CDR2 is YSYEKL. The CDR3 DNA reads TGCGCCAGCAGCCAAGGGGACAGGGGCTACGAGCAGTACTTC. Its translation: CASSQGDRGYEQYF.

The chain is built from TRBV2 and TRBJ2-5; 12 bases match TRBD2. V shed 8 bases, J shed 4 bases, and the junction held 5 bases outside the gene matches. The CDR3 spans 14 residues. Germline V lookup: CDR1 SNHLY, CDR2 FYNNEI. For the CDR3, the DNA is TGTGCCAGCCTACGGGGACTAGCGGGAGAGACCCAGTACTTC. This codes for CASLRGLAGETQYF.

As regards this clone: With only one base between it and a far larger clone, this is likely a read error. The genes are TRBV5-6 and TRBJ2-2; 8 bases match TRBD1. Germline CDR1 SGHDT, CDR2 YYEEEE. The CDR3 runs to 15 residues. Germline trimming cut 3 bases from V and 1 base from J; bases unmatched to any gene: 2. As DNA, the CDR3 is TGTGCCAGCAGCTCCGGGACAGGGAACACCGGGGAGCTGTTTTTT. Amino acid sequence: CASSSGTGNTGELFF.

This clone was detected once. V usage is TRBV18 and J usage is TRBJ2-5; 7 nucleotides align to TRBD1. J gave up 2 bases and V 0 bases, and 0 bases lay outside the gene matches. The germline gives CDR1 KGHSH, CDR2 LQKENI. The CDR3 has 14 amino acids. The chain's CDR3 is CASSPPGQQETQYF. The CDR3 nucleotides read TGTGCCAGCTCACCACCGGGACAGCAAGAGACCCAGTACTTC.

The chain is built from TRBV30 and TRBJ1-6, with TRBD1 as a possible D gene (5 bases). The CDR3 has 13 residues. Germline CDR1 and CDR2: GTSNPN and SVGIG (reference sequence). Trimming shortened V by 1 base and J by 5 bases, and 6 bases separated the two germline ends. In nucleotides, the CDR3 is TGTGCCTGGAGTGGCAGGGATAATTCACCCCTCCACTTT. This gives the protein CAWSGRDNSPLHF.

The rearrangement joins TRBV6-5 to TRBJ2-1; tentative D call: TRBD2 (6 bases). This CDR3 is built from 13 residues. Germline-derived CDR1 and CDR2 are MNHEY and SVGAGI. Trimming pared 0 bases from V and 10 bases from J, leaving 10 bases between. The CDR3 DNA sequence: TGTGCCAGCAGTTACTCAGGGCGGGAAGAGCAGTTCTTC. Translated, it gives CASSYSGREEQFF.

CDR3 sequence: CASRQGGGQAFF. The DNA of the CDR3 is TGTGCCAGCCGACAGGGTGGAGGACAAGCTTTCTTT. The genes are TRBV6-5 and TRBJ1-1; 7 positions match TRBD1. This CDR3 spans 12 amino acids. The V gene's germline CDR1 is MNHEY and CDR2 SVGAGI. Unmatched junction bases numbered 9, after V lost 8 bases and J lost 9 bases.

V and J are TRBV14 and TRBJ1-1; D gene uncertain. The germline CDR1 and CDR2 sequences are SGHDN and FVKESK. With 3 bases removed from V and 5 bases from J, the gap between germline ends came to 10 bases. This CDR3 comprises 13 residues. The CDR3 here is CASSQLGRTEAFF. The CDR3 DNA reads TGTGCCAGCAGCCAGCTAGGGAGGACTGAAGCTTTCTTT.

This chain links TRBV9 with TRBJ2-1; D not certain. The length of the CDR3 is 15 residues. Trimming removed 0 bases at V and 2 bases at J, with 9 bases between. CDR1 SGDLS and CDR2 YYNGEE come from the germline V gene. CDR3 nucleotides: TGTGCCAGCAGCGTAGGGTGGGCGCCCTACAATGAGCAGTTCTTC. Amino acid sequence: CASSVGWAPYNEQFF. Full variable domain (outside the CDR3, taken from reference TRBV9 and TRBJ2-1): DSGVTQTPKHLITATGQRVTLRCSPRSGDLSVYWYQQSLDQGLQFLIQYYNGEERAKGNILERFSAQQFPDLHSELNLSSLELGDSALYFCASSVGWAPYNEQFFGPGTRLTVL.

The chain uses TRBV7-9 and TRBJ2-7; 11 nucleotides match TRBD2. Germline CDR1 SEHNR, CDR2 FQNEAQ (reference sequence). V was pared by 5 bases and J by 2 bases, with 8 bases of the junction left unmatched. This CDR3 region has 16 residues. The CDR3 sequence is CASSLITSGSPYEQYF. CDR3 coding DNA: TGTGCCAGCAGCCTAATCACTAGCGGGAGTCCCTACGAGCAGTACTTC.

The chain uses TRBV5-1 and TRBJ2-1; the D gene is possibly TRBD2 (6 bases). The CDR3 sequence is 15 residues long. Germline CDR1 reads SGHRS; CDR2 reads YFSETQ. Trimming removed 3 bases from V and 10 bases from J, with 20 bases in between. The CDR3 loop is CASSSMPTGTQEQFF. The CDR3 nucleotides read TGCGCCAGCAGCTCAATGCCCACCGGGACTCAGGAGCAGTTCTTC. The variable domain in full, with the rest retrieved from reference TRBV5-1 and TRBJ2-1, is KAGVTQTPRYLIKTRGQQVTLSCSPISGHRSVSWYQQTPGQGLQFLFEYFSETQRNKGNFPGRFSGRQFSNSRSEMNVSTLELGDSALYLCASSSMPTGTQEQFFGPGTRLTVL.

The chain is built from TRBV18 and TRBJ2-1, with TRBD2 matching over 10 bases. CDR3 length equals 16 residues. The ends lost 2 bases at V and 6 bases at J; junction bases unmatched: 7. Germline V gives CDR1 KGHSH, CDR2 LQKENI. In DNA, the CDR3 is TGTGCCAGCTCACCAGGCGGGACTAGCGCGGTCAATGAGCAGTTCTTC. Its translation: CASSPGGTSAVNEQFF.

This sequence joins TRBV19 and TRBJ2-6; tentatively, D is TRBD1 (7 bases). Germline loops: CDR1 LNHDA, CDR2 SQIVND (reference sequence). This CDR3 contains 20 residues. The V and J ends lost 4 bases and 1 base respectively, with 23 bases between them. The chain's CDR3 is CASSTTLRRGRGSGANVLTF. CDR3 DNA: TGTGCCAGTAGTACCACCTTAAGGAGGGGGCGCGGGTCTGGGGCCAACGTCCTGACTTTC.

This clone has only a few counts. CDR3 nucleotides: TGTGCCAGCAGGATCGACAGGGGGACCTACGAGCAGTACTTC. As protein: CASRIDRGTYEQYF. The chain employs TRBV2 and TRBJ2-7; the match to TRBD1 covers 9 bases. With 6 bases clipped from V and 2 bases from J, the junction kept 5 bases outside the gene matches. Germline loops: CDR1 SNHLY, CDR2 FYNNEI. CDR3 length equals 14 residues.

The rearrangement uses TRBV5-1 and TRBJ2-2, with TRBD2 matching 9 bases. The germline V gene has CDR1 SGHRS and CDR2 YFSETQ. The CDR3 has 14 residues. Germline trimming cut 4 bases from V and 4 bases from J; bases unmatched to any gene: 2. The CDR3, as DNA: TGCGCCAGCAGCGGGACTAGCCGCACCGGGGAGCTGTTTTTT. Translation gives CASSGTSRTGELFF. Full variable domain (rest looked up from reference TRBV5-1 and TRBJ2-2): KAGVTQTPRYLIKTRGQQVTLSCSPISGHRSVSWYQQTPGQGLQFLFEYFSETQRNKGNFPGRFSGRQFSNSRSEMNVSTLELGDSALYLCASSGTSRTGELFFGEGSRLTVL.

The rearrangement links TRBV6-5 to TRBJ2-1; no definite D call. The CDR3 totals 16 residues. With 3 bases removed from V and 2 bases from J, the gap between germline ends came to 14 bases. Germline V gives CDR1 MNHEY, CDR2 SVGAGI. The CDR3 nucleotides are TGTGCCAGCAGTTATACTCTGGCAGGCCCCTACAATGAGCAGTTCTTC. This gives the protein CASSYTLAGPYNEQFF.